The 5 T cell receptor beta chains below come from one sample, sequenced in a study of T cell changes during pregnancy in multiple sclerosis. Profiled with immunoSEQ multiplex PCR; TCRdb holds only in-frame clones, not every one. This sample has tens of thousands of clones, with about 91% found just once. The source material was peripheral blood, sampled in the second trimester of pregnancy. The receptors were gathered from a female donor in good health, enrolled as a control in a pregnancy study.

The CDR3 reads CASSLAAGNEQYF. In DNA, the CDR3 is TGCGCCAGCAGCTTGGCCGCCGGTAACGAGCAGTACTTC. The genes are TRBV5-1 and TRBJ2-7, with D unclear. The CDR3 loop spans 13 amino acids. V was cut by 0 bases and J by 5 bases, with 9 bases left in between. Germline loops: CDR1 SGHRS, CDR2 YFSETQ.

This clone came up a few times. V gene TRBV15 combines with J gene TRBJ2-7, with 7 bases fitting TRBD1. This CDR3 has 15 amino acids. The V gene's germline CDR1 is LNHNV and CDR2 YYDKDF (reference sequence). The junction had 2 bases not matched to a gene; V was cut back by 0 bases and J by 0 bases. CDR3 in amino acids: CATSRDPGGSYEQYF. CDR3 DNA sequence: TGTGCCACCAGCAGAGATCCAGGGGGCTCCTACGAGCAGTACTTC.

J is TRBJ1-5 and V is TRBV7-2; D unclear. The CDR3 contains 14 residues. CDR1 and CDR2 from the germline V gene are SGHTA and FQGNSA. Trimming left V 1 base short and J 1 base short, with 5 bases between. CDR3 DNA: TGTGCCAGCAGCTTAGAGCTAAGCAATCAGCCCCAGCATTTT. This sequence encodes CASSLELSNQPQHF.

The J gene is TRBJ1-1, the V gene TRBV28, with D possibly being TRBD1 (5 bases). Trimming took 2 bases from V and 5 from J, leaving 21 bases between them. The CDR3 runs 17 residues. The V gene's germline CDR1 is MDHEN and CDR2 SYDVKM. The CDR3 nucleotides read TGTGCCAGCAGTTTAATGGGAGTAGCCCCCGGGGGAACTGAAGCTTTCTTT. This gives the protein CASSLMGVAPGGTEAFF. The full variable domain, in which reference TRBV28 and TRBJ1-1 provide the parts outside the CDR3, is DVKVTQSSRYLVKRTGEKVFLECVQDMDHENMFWYRQDPGLGLRLIYFSYDVKMKEKGDIPEGYSVSREKKERFSLILESASTNQTSMYLCASSLMGVAPGGTEAFFGQGTRLTVV.

The chain couples TRBV14 to TRBJ1-4; a weak D match, TRBD1 (5 bases). The CDR3 length is 15 residues. Germline-derived CDR1 and CDR2 are SGHDN and FVKESK. The V end lost 1 base, the J end lost 8 bases, and 14 bases lay between the germline ends. The CDR3 DNA is TGTGCCAGCAGCCAAGGGGGCATTTCGACAGAAAAACTGTTTTTT. Its translation is CASSQGGISTEKLFF.